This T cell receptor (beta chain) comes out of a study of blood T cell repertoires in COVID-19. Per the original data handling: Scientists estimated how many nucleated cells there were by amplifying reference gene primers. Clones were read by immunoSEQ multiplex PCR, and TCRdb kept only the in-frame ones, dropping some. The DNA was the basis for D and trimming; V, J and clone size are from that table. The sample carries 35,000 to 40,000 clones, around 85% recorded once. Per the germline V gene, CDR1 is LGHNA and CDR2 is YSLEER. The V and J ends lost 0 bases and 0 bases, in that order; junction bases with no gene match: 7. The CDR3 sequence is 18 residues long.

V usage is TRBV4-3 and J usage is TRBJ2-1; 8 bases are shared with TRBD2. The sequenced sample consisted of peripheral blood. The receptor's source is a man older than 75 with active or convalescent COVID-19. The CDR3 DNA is TGCGCCAGCAGCCAAGATTGGTGGGCGGGAGGCTCCTACAATGAGCAGTTCTTC. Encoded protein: CASSQDWWAGGSYNEQFF.